The next 10 T cell receptor beta chains were all read from a single sample in a study of T cells after yellow fever vaccination. From the 5' RACE reads, TCRdb called clonotypes with MiXCR, one entry per CDR3 protein. The sample contains a few hundred thousand distinct CDR3 sequences, about 6.2% of which appear only once. Specimen: PBMCs, collected 5 days after the yellow fever booster vaccination. The receptors were sampled from a man aged 25-45 years who received the YFV17D yellow fever vaccine.

This clonotype was detected ten times or more. The J gene is TRBJ2-2, the V gene TRBV11-2, with D perhaps TRBD2 (5 bases). The CDR3 covers 15 residues. Germline V CDR1 and CDR2: SGHAT, FQNNGV. Trimming cost V 5 bases and J 6 bases, with 16 bases left between them. The CDR3 sequence: CASSTWTGPSGELFF. The CDR3, as DNA: TGTGCCAGCAGCACCTGGACTGGACCCTCCGGGGAGCTGTTTTTT.

This clonotype came up many times. This sequence joins TRBV5-1 and TRBJ2-4; D uncertain. The V end lost 0 bases, the J end lost 1 base, and 8 bases lay between the germline ends. This CDR3 has 15 amino acids. CDR1 SGHRS and CDR2 YFSETQ come from the germline V gene. CDR3 DNA: TGCGCCAGCAGCTTGGACCCTGGGGCCAAAAACATTCAGTACTTC. It codes for CASSLDPGAKNIQYF.

This clonotype was detected many times. The chain has TRBV20-1 and TRBJ2-7, with 7 bases fitting TRBD1. CDR1 and CDR2 (germline): DFQATT, SNEGSKA (reference sequence). With V trimmed by 6 bases and J by 4 bases, 12 bases remained unmatched. The CDR3 spans 14 residues. CDR3 in amino acids: CSAKTGTVLYEQYF. Written as DNA, the CDR3 is TGCAGTGCAAAGACCGGGACAGTGTTATACGAGCAGTACTTC.

This clonotype was seen a handful of times. The rearrangement links TRBV5-1 to TRBJ2-6, with 14 bases matching TRBD2. CDR3 length: 18 residues. The trim removed 4 bases at V and 0 bases at J, leaving 3 bases unmatched. Per the germline V gene, CDR1 is SGHRS and CDR2 is YFSETQ. In DNA, the CDR3 is TGCGCCAGCAGCCTGGGACTAGCGGGAGTCTCTGGGGCCAACGTCCTGACTTTC. Protein product: CASSLGLAGVSGANVLTF. The whole variable domain, filled in from reference TRBV5-1 and TRBJ2-6, reads KAGVTQTPRYLIKTRGQQVTLSCSPISGHRSVSWYQQTPGQGLQFLFEYFSETQRNKGNFPGRFSGRQFSNSRSEMNVSTLELGDSALYLCASSLGLAGVSGANVLTFGAGSRLTVL.

The chain recombines TRBV20-1 with TRBJ2-1; TRBD1 matches at 7 bases. The CDR3 runs 16 residues. Trimming cost V 2 bases and J 1 base; bases outside gene matches: 8. The germline V gene has CDR1 DFQATT and CDR2 SNEGSKA (reference sequence). DNA of the CDR3: TGCAGTGCTAGAAGCAGGGGGATCGGTTCCTACAATGAGCAGTTCTTC. Residues: CSARSRGIGSYNEQFF.

This clonotype was picked up a small number of times. CDR3 sequence reads: CASSLAGREYNEQFF. For the CDR3, the DNA is TGTGCCAGCAGCTTAGCCGGGAGGGAATACAATGAGCAGTTCTTC. The J gene is TRBJ2-1, the V gene TRBV7-2; 8 nucleotides align to TRBD2. There are 15 residues in the CDR3. Germline trimming cut 0 bases from V and 4 bases from J; bases unmatched to any gene: 2. Germline V gene data show CDR1 as SGHTA and CDR2 as FQGNSA.

V and J are TRBV3-1 and TRBJ2-7; TRBD2 might be the D (5 bases). The germline V gene has CDR1 LGHDT and CDR2 YNNKEL (reference sequence). The CDR3 is 14 residues long. Between the trimmed V and J ends, which lost 4 bases and 3 bases, there was a span of 13 bases. The CDR3 spells CASSLLAVNYEQYF. The CDR3, as DNA: TGTGCCAGCAGCCTTCTAGCAGTGAACTACGAGCAGTACTTC.

This clonotype has more than one count but fewer than ten. The chain employs TRBV5-4 and TRBJ2-6, with D tentatively TRBD1 (6 bases). Looked up from germline, CDR1 is SGHNT and CDR2 is YYREEE (reference sequence). V was clipped by 0 bases and J by 0 bases, with 10 bases between them. The CDR3 is made up of 17 amino acids. The CDR3 sequence is CASSLGQAGSGANVLTF. For the CDR3, the DNA is TGTGCCAGCAGCTTGGGACAGGCGGGCTCTGGGGCCAACGTCCTGACTTTC.

The chain joins TRBV5-1 to TRBJ2-5; TRBD1 aligns across 10 bases. This CDR3 is built from 15 residues. CDR1 and CDR2 from the germline V gene are SGHRS and YFSETQ. With V trimmed by 4 bases and J by 1 base, 4 bases remained unmatched. The CDR3 loop is CASSETGGPQETQYF. In DNA form, the CDR3 reads TGCGCCAGCAGCGAGACAGGGGGCCCCCAAGAGACCCAGTACTTC.

This clonotype was counted only a few times. This chain links TRBV20-1 with TRBJ2-1; D ambiguous. Trimming pared 6 bases from V and 10 bases from J, leaving 16 bases between. The CDR3 runs 12 residues. Per the germline V gene, CDR1 is DFQATT and CDR2 is SNEGSKA (reference sequence). The CDR3 region has the DNA TGCAGTGCCACCGAGAGCGCGAGAGAGCAGTTCTTC. Its translation: CSATESAREQFF.